Listed below are T cell receptor beta chains from one sample, sequenced in a study of identical twins. TCRdb independently ran MiXCR on the 5' RACE reads; one entry per CDR3 protein. The sample yields 1,800,000 or so distinct CDR3 sequences, around 29% seen once. The sample consisted of cord blood. These receptors all stem from a newborn girl in good health. Both conserved end residues are part of each CDR3. Each record gives: V gene, D gene, clone size, J gene, CDR3 DNA, CDR3 protein. D genes are given only for firm matches. Not all rows give a size; the values are once, few, many and, for expanded clones, a class.

v_gene: TRBV14; d_gene: TRBD1; abundance: -; j_gene: TRBJ2-7; CDR3nt: TGTGCCAGCAGCCAAGATTTAGGACAGGCCGAGCAGTACTTC; CDR3aa: CASSQDLGQAEQYF
v_gene: TRBV5-1; d_gene: -; abundance: few; j_gene: TRBJ1-1; CDR3nt: TGCGCCAGCAGGTCCGGGGCATCCAACACTGAAGCTTTCTTT; CDR3aa: CASRSGASNTEAFF
v_gene: TRBV10-3; d_gene: TRBD1; abundance: -; j_gene: TRBJ2-7; CDR3nt: TGTGCCATCAGTGAGCCCCGGACAGGGTCGGACGAGCAGTACTTC; CDR3aa: CAISEPRTGSDEQYF
v_gene: TRBV4-2; d_gene: TRBD2; abundance: -; j_gene: TRBJ2-7; CDR3nt: TGTGCCAGCAGCCAAGCTAGCGGGAGCTTAGCCTACGAGCAGTACTTC; CDR3aa: CASSQASGSLAYEQYF
v_gene: TRBV20-1; d_gene: TRBD1; abundance: -; j_gene: TRBJ1-1; CDR3nt: TGCAGTGCTAGAGACTTGGGCAGGGGGGGAGAAGAAGCTTTCTTT; CDR3aa: CSARDLGRGGEEAFF
v_gene: TRBV6-1; d_gene: -; abundance: -; j_gene: TRBJ1-2; CDR3nt: TGTGCCAGCAGTGAATCGCGTCAGCGTAACTATGGCTACACCTTC; CDR3aa: CASSESRQRNYGYTF
v_gene: TRBV6-1; d_gene: TRBD1; abundance: once; j_gene: TRBJ2-5; CDR3nt: TGTGCCAGCAGTGCCAACAGGGGGCCCTACAATGAGCAGTACTTC; CDR3aa: CASSANRGPYNEQYF
v_gene: TRBV28; d_gene: TRBD1; abundance: few; j_gene: TRBJ1-5; CDR3nt: TGTGCCAGCATCACCATTGGGGACAGGGACCAGCCCCAGCATTTT; CDR3aa: CASITIGDRDQPQHF
v_gene: TRBV5-1; d_gene: -; abundance: -; j_gene: TRBJ2-1; CDR3nt: TGCGCCAGCAGCCCAGGTGGGTTGATGTACAATGAGCAGTTCTTC; CDR3aa: CASSPGGLMYNEQFF
v_gene: TRBV30; d_gene: TRBD1; abundance: few; j_gene: TRBJ1-2; CDR3nt: TGTGCCTGGAGTGAGGACAGGATTAACTATGGCTACACCTTC; CDR3aa: CAWSEDRINYGYTF
v_gene: TRBV28; d_gene: -; abundance: -; j_gene: TRBJ2-7; CDR3nt: TGTGCCAGCAGTTTTTATCACTCCTACGAGCAGTACTTC; CDR3aa: CASSFYHSYEQYF
v_gene: TRBV20-1; d_gene: -; abundance: -; j_gene: TRBJ2-2; CDR3nt: TGCAGTGCTGCCTTGGGGCAAAACACCGGGGAGCTGTTTTTT; CDR3aa: CSAALGQNTGELFF
v_gene: TRBV29-1; d_gene: -; abundance: -; j_gene: TRBJ1-2; CDR3nt: TGCAGCGTTGAGTACCCGGCTAACTATGGCTACACCTTC; CDR3aa: CSVEYPANYGYTF
v_gene: TRBV10-3; d_gene: TRBD1; abundance: many; j_gene: TRBJ1-2; CDR3nt: TGTGCCATCAATCCGGGACAGGGCCTCTATGGCTACACCTTC; CDR3aa: CAINPGQGLYGYTF
v_gene: TRBV7-6; d_gene: -; abundance: -; j_gene: TRBJ2-7; CDR3nt: TGTGCCAGCAGCTTTGACCGGGACTTCTCCTACAATGAGCAGTACTTC; CDR3aa: CASSFDRDFSYNEQYF
v_gene: TRBV6-1; d_gene: TRBD2; abundance: few; j_gene: TRBJ2-3; CDR3nt: TGTGCCAGCAGTCGGAAGCGGGGACGACCTACAGATACGCAGTATTTT; CDR3aa: CASSRKRGRPTDTQYF
v_gene: TRBV12-3/TRBV12-4; d_gene: -; abundance: many; j_gene: TRBJ2-5; CDR3nt: TGTGCCAGCAGTTTTGGCGGGACCCAAGAGACCCAGTACTTC; CDR3aa: CASSFGGTQETQYF
v_gene: TRBV24-1; d_gene: -; abundance: few; j_gene: TRBJ2-3; CDR3nt: TGTGCCACCAGTGAGGGTAGCGCCACAGATACGCAGTATTTT; CDR3aa: CATSEGSATDTQYF
v_gene: TRBV2; d_gene: -; abundance: few; j_gene: TRBJ1-1; CDR3nt: TGTGCCAGCGCTCAAGCCCCTGAAGCTTTCTTT; CDR3aa: CASAQAPEAFF
v_gene: TRBV9; d_gene: -; abundance: -; j_gene: TRBJ1-6; CDR3nt: TGTGCCAGCAGTGGGGAATCTTTAGTCCCTTCTAATTCACCCCCCCACTTT; CDR3aa: CASSGESLVPSNSPPHF
v_gene: TRBV28; d_gene: TRBD1; abundance: few; j_gene: TRBJ2-4; CDR3nt: TGTGCCAGCAGCGCCCCTTGGACAGGCCTCAAAAACATTCAGTACTTC; CDR3aa: CASSAPWTGLKNIQYF
v_gene: TRBV20-1; d_gene: TRBD1; abundance: -; j_gene: TRBJ1-5; CDR3nt: TGCAGTGCTAGACCTGGGACAGGGGGTCGTCAGCCCCAGCATTTT; CDR3aa: CSARPGTGGRQPQHF
v_gene: TRBV27; d_gene: TRBD2; abundance: -; j_gene: TRBJ2-1; CDR3nt: TGTGCCAGCAGTTCTACTCTAGCGGTCGGTGAGCAGTTCTTC; CDR3aa: CASSSTLAVGEQFF
v_gene: TRBV30; d_gene: -; abundance: -; j_gene: TRBJ2-1; CDR3nt: TGTGCCTGGAATGGCTTCACTGAGCAGTTCTTC; CDR3aa: CAWNGFTEQFF
v_gene: TRBV6-6; d_gene: -; abundance: few; j_gene: TRBJ2-7; CDR3nt: TGTGCCAGCAGTGGGCGGGGATCCTCCTACGAGCAGTACTTC; CDR3aa: CASSGRGSSYEQYF
v_gene: TRBV25-1; d_gene: -; abundance: -; j_gene: TRBJ1-4; CDR3nt: TGTGCCAGCTGGGGCACCCATGAAAAACTGTTTTTT; CDR3aa: CASWGTHEKLFF
v_gene: TRBV6-6; d_gene: -; abundance: -; j_gene: TRBJ2-1; CDR3nt: TGTGCCAGCAGGCTCCGGGACCCCGAGAATGAGCAGTTCTTC; CDR3aa: CASRLRDPENEQFF
v_gene: TRBV4-1; d_gene: -; abundance: -; j_gene: TRBJ2-5; CDR3nt: TGCGCCAGCAGCCAAGACCTATGGGAGTCCAAAGAGACCCAGTACTTC; CDR3aa: CASSQDLWESKETQYF
v_gene: TRBV20-1; d_gene: -; abundance: -; j_gene: TRBJ2-7; CDR3nt: TGCAGTGCTACGGCGGAGCTCACCTACGAGCAGTACTTC; CDR3aa: CSATAELTYEQYF
v_gene: TRBV9; d_gene: TRBD2; abundance: -; j_gene: TRBJ2-3; CDR3nt: TGTGCCAGCAGCGGGAGGACTAGCGGGAGGTTACATACGCAGTATTTT; CDR3aa: CASSGRTSGRLHTQYF
v_gene: TRBV10-2; d_gene: TRBD2; abundance: few; j_gene: TRBJ2-7; CDR3nt: TGCGCCAGCATCCTTACTAGCGGGGGCTCCTACGAGCAGTACTTC; CDR3aa: CASILTSGGSYEQYF
v_gene: TRBV6-6; d_gene: -; abundance: few; j_gene: TRBJ2-1; CDR3nt: TGTGCCAGCAGTTCCGTAGCCGCCTCCTACAATGAGCAGTTCTTC; CDR3aa: CASSSVAASYNEQFF
v_gene: TRBV4-2; d_gene: TRBD2; abundance: few; j_gene: TRBJ2-3; CDR3nt: TGTGCCAGCAGCCAAGATCCCCAGCGGGGGGGCAACCGACGCCCAGATACGCAGTATTTT; CDR3aa: CASSQDPQRGGNRRPDTQYF
v_gene: TRBV7-9; d_gene: TRBD2; abundance: few; j_gene: TRBJ2-1; CDR3nt: TGTGCCAGCAGCTCACCCCTGGGACTAGCGGTCTACAATGAGCAGTTCTTC; CDR3aa: CASSSPLGLAVYNEQFF
v_gene: TRBV7-9; d_gene: -; abundance: few; j_gene: TRBJ1-3; CDR3nt: TGTGCCAGCAGCTTAGATACACCGTCACCTGGAAACACCATATATTTT; CDR3aa: CASSLDTPSPGNTIYF
v_gene: TRBV6-2/TRBV6-3; d_gene: -; abundance: -; j_gene: TRBJ2-7; CDR3nt: TGTGCCAGCAGTTACCGGGACAACTCCTACAATGAGCAGTACTTC; CDR3aa: CASSYRDNSYNEQYF
v_gene: TRBV24-1; d_gene: TRBD1; abundance: -; j_gene: TRBJ1-1; CDR3nt: TGTGCCACCAGTGACCAAAAGACAGGGCCTAACACTGAAGCTTTCTTT; CDR3aa: CATSDQKTGPNTEAFF
v_gene: TRBV18; d_gene: -; abundance: once; j_gene: TRBJ1-6; CDR3nt: TGTGCCAGCTCACGAAACCACAGGGATTCCTCACCCCTCCACTTT; CDR3aa: CASSRNHRDSSPLHF
v_gene: TRBV2; d_gene: -; abundance: few; j_gene: TRBJ2-3; CDR3nt: TGTGCCAGCAGTGACGGGAGAGAGAGAGATACGCAGTATTTT; CDR3aa: CASSDGRERDTQYF
v_gene: TRBV28; d_gene: -; abundance: -; j_gene: TRBJ1-2; CDR3nt: TGTGCCAGCAGCCCGGATAGGGTTCACTATGGCTACACCTTC; CDR3aa: CASSPDRVHYGYTF
v_gene: TRBV7-2; d_gene: -; abundance: -; j_gene: TRBJ2-5; CDR3nt: TGTGCCAGCAGCTTAGCGCGGCGTCAAGAGACCCAGTACTTC; CDR3aa: CASSLARRQETQYF
v_gene: TRBV3-1; d_gene: -; abundance: -; j_gene: TRBJ2-4; CDR3nt: TGTGCCAGCAGCCAAGACCAGGGGCCCCAAAACATTCAGTACTTC; CDR3aa: CASSQDQGPQNIQYF
v_gene: TRBV27; d_gene: TRBD1; abundance: -; j_gene: TRBJ1-2; CDR3nt: TGTGCCAGCAGTATCCGGGACAGGGTAGGGGGCTACACCTTC; CDR3aa: CASSIRDRVGGYTF
v_gene: TRBV7-9; d_gene: -; abundance: few; j_gene: TRBJ2-5; CDR3nt: TGTGCCAGCAGCTTAGGGTGGGATCAAGAGACCCAGTACTTC; CDR3aa: CASSLGWDQETQYF
v_gene: TRBV6-5; d_gene: TRBD2; abundance: few; j_gene: TRBJ2-1; CDR3nt: TGTGCCAGCAGTTACGCCCCGGGACTAACATCTCTGCAGTTCTTC; CDR3aa: CASSYAPGLTSLQFF
v_gene: TRBV20-1; d_gene: TRBD2; abundance: -; j_gene: TRBJ2-3; CDR3nt: TGCAGTGCTAGAGAAGGGCGGGGGGGCCTTTCTACGCAGTATTTT; CDR3aa: CSAREGRGGLSTQYF
v_gene: TRBV30; d_gene: -; abundance: few; j_gene: TRBJ1-2; CDR3nt: TGTGCCTGGAGTGTACCCGGAACCTATGGCTACACCTTC; CDR3aa: CAWSVPGTYGYTF
v_gene: TRBV9; d_gene: TRBD2; abundance: once; j_gene: TRBJ2-1; CDR3nt: TGTGCCAGCAGCCCCCGGACTAGCTGGACCTACAATGAGCAGTTCTTC; CDR3aa: CASSPRTSWTYNEQFF
v_gene: TRBV6-5; d_gene: -; abundance: many; j_gene: TRBJ1-4; CDR3nt: TGTGCCACGAGATCCCCCGGCGGAGAAAAACTGTTTTTT; CDR3aa: CATRSPGGEKLFF
v_gene: TRBV29-1; d_gene: -; abundance: -; j_gene: TRBJ2-1; CDR3nt: TGCAGCGTTGGATTCCGGGGGAATGAGCAGTTCTTC; CDR3aa: CSVGFRGNEQFF
v_gene: TRBV20-1; d_gene: TRBD1; abundance: few; j_gene: TRBJ1-4; CDR3nt: TGCAGTGCCCCCGGGACAGGGGGCGTTACTGTAAAACTGTTTTTT; CDR3aa: CSAPGTGGVTVKLFF
v_gene: TRBV10-3; d_gene: -; abundance: few; j_gene: TRBJ2-5; CDR3nt: TGTGCCATCAGTGTTGCGGGGGAGACCCAGTACTTC; CDR3aa: CAISVAGETQYF
v_gene: TRBV20-1; d_gene: TRBD1; abundance: few; j_gene: TRBJ1-5; CDR3nt: TGCAATGCTCCGGAAGGACAGGGGACCTATAGCAATCAGCCCCAGCATTTT; CDR3aa: CNAPEGQGTYSNQPQHF
v_gene: TRBV4-1; d_gene: -; abundance: -; j_gene: TRBJ2-3; CDR3nt: TGCGCCAGCAGCCAAGATCACAGGAAGGGTGATACGCAGTATTTT; CDR3aa: CASSQDHRKGDTQYF